This entry describes one TCR beta chain. This receptor's antigen is unknown. Per-base qualities were not stored, and no clone one base away is much larger. The donors were roughly 40 Caucasian individuals from Russia, aged roughly 6 to 95 years, who were systemically healthy. Each donor gave 8 to 10 milliliters of peripheral blood, drawn into EDTA-treated Vacutainer tubes. Ficoll-Paque density-gradient centrifugation was used to isolate PBMCs, with at least 6 million obtained per sample. Total RNA was extracted from PBMCs with Trizol reagent, with at least 6 micrograms obtained per sample. The percentages of naive CD45RAhigh/CD27high T cells were determined by flow cytometry on a PBMC aliquot from every donor. V is cut by 2 bases and J by 0 bases, and the space between the germline ends is 8 bases. The germline V gene supplies CDR1 SGHRS and CDR2 YFSETQ. The CDR3 spans 15 residues, from the cysteine through the phenylalanine. Only CDR3 DNA is held: 45 bases, read in frame from base 1.

The sample belongs to a study of blood T cells in healthy people across ages (dated by TCRdb to 2015 to 2017). The study in broad terms: In model experiments, template switching captured about one uniquely barcoded TCR beta cDNA molecule for every two T cells. To avoid experimental bias, donors of different ages were spread randomly across the sequencing lanes. The study analyzed two additional independent replicas of 1 million unique cDNA reads from the same blood draw for two donors, one aged 18 to 29 and one aged 80 or older. The donors were divided into four age groups: young (average approximately 16 years), middle-aged (approximately 39), aged (approximately 62) and long-lived (approximately 74). Using deep sequencing normalized with unique cDNA molecular identifiers, the study measured how TCR beta repertoire diversity changes with age. The full study reports these points: Total diversity estimates from one million sequenced T cells were considered lower bounds and underestimates. As age increased, observed TCR beta diversity per million T cells dropped in a roughly linear way, and a significant reduction was already evident by age 40. Bulk unsorted PBMC profiling prevented conclusive comparison of naive and antigen-experienced compartments. The CMV infection status of donors was not known, potentially confounding age-related changes in expanded clonotypes. Compared with the aged group, more naive CD4+ T cells, fewer expanded clones and increased TCR diversity were shown by the long-lived group, suggesting age selection. There was a strong correlation between observed TCR beta diversity and the percentage of naive T cells measured by flow cytometry.

The library was built by means of 5' RACE. Reads for this sample came from an Illumina HiSeq 2500. A second PCR of roughly 7 to 12 cycles was run with a J-beta primer mix and a sample-barcoded 5' primer. A template-switch 5' adaptor carrying 12 random nucleotides introduced a unique molecular identifier onto each TCR beta cDNA molecule. Each sample yielded at least 3 million CDR3-containing paired-end reads. The Mint cDNA synthesis kit, primed by a TRBC-specific oligonucleotide, was used to synthesize first-strand cDNA from all RNA. Following uracil-DNA glycosylase treatment, a first 18-cycle PCR with universal primers M1SS and BC2_uni_R was performed on all cDNA. The source study handled its data this way. Normalization of each sample was performed by random selection of 1 million high-quality reads, each carrying a distinct molecular identifier. Instead of being binned into consensus sequences, reads that shared molecular identifiers were thrown out. MiTCR, run with a Q25 quality threshold and the strictest error-elimination algorithm, handled CDR3 identification, clonotype clustering and error correction. A nonparametric unseen species model with Euler transformation was used to estimate a lower bound on total TCR beta diversity. Using fastp at Q25 and MiXCR, TCRdb reprocessed the public reads and kept productive beta chains. Merged by CDR3 protein, the rows form single entries marked with the most common genes and DNA. These V and J calls rely on TCRdb rather than the paper's analysis. For this sample the table gives about 640,000 distinct CDR3 sequences, of which approximately 59% were detected only once. Around 37% of the sample goes to the ten largest clones.

This receptor was identified in a man between 60 and 75 years old in good health. Sequencing was carried out using blood. The chain uses TRBV5-1 and TRBJ1-4, with no confident D gene call. The sequence in DNA is TGCGCCAGCAGCTTCCAGATTGCAACTAATGAAAAACTGTTTTTT. Its protein product is CASSFQIATNEKLFF. The entire variable domain, with the stretches around the CDR3 drawn from the reference TRBV5-1 and TRBJ1-4 proteins, is KAGVTQTPRYLIKTRGQQVTLSCSPISGHRSVSWYQQTPGQGLQFLFEYFSETQRNKGNFPGRFSGRQFSNSRSEMNVSTLELGDSALYLCASSFQIATNEKLFFGSGTQLSVL.